Here is one T cell receptor beta chain with its context. What it binds is unknown. Libraries were made from TCR beta cDNA, and they carried unique molecular identifiers. MiXCR, applied by TCRdb to the PCR reads, yields one record per CDR3 protein. In the table there are roughly 670,000 distinct CDR3 sequences, more than 50% of which are singletons. This sample is part of a study of post-analysis software for immune sequencing data. Overall study findings and caveats: Relative to controls, patients had a few TRBV segments at higher frequency, with TRBV5-6, TRBV5-1 and TRBV20-1 among these. Pronounced co-clustering by F measure was evident among identically batched samples.

This CDR3 comprises 15 residues. Germline V gene sequence: CDR1 SGHRS, CDR2 YFSETQ. The ends lost 4 bases at V and 6 bases at J; junction bases unmatched: 9. The material sequenced was blood. This sequence originates from a girl aged 2-10 years with multiple sclerosis. The rearrangement links TRBV5-1 to TRBJ2-7, with 11 bases matching TRBD1. The CDR3 DNA is TGCGCCAGCAGCGGAGGACAGGGGGCGATTTTCGAGCAGTACTTC. Translation gives CASSGGQGAIFEQYF. Complete variable domain (other parts from reference TRBV5-1 and TRBJ2-7): KAGVTQTPRYLIKTRGQQVTLSCSPISGHRSVSWYQQTPGQGLQFLFEYFSETQRNKGNFPGRFSGRQFSNSRSEMNVSTLELGDSALYLCASSGGQGAIFEQYFGPGTRLTVT.